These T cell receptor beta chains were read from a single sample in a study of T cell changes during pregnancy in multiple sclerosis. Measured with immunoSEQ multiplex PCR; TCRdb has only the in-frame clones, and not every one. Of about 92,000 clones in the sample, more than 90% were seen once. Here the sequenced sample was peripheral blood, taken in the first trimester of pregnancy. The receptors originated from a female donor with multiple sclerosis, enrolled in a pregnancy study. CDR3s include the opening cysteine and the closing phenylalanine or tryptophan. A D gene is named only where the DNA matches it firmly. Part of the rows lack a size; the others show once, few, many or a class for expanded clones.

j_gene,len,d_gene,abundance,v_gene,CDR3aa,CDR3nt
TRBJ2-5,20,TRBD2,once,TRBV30,CAWGRIKKLAVNLYQETQYF,TGTGCCTGGGGTCGGATCAAAAAACTAGCGGTTAATCTGTACCAAGAGACCCAGTACTTC
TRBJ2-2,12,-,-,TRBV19,CASSIETGELFF,TGTGCCAGTAGTATCGAGACCGGGGAGCTGTTTTTT
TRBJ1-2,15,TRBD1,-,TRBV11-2,CASSFGQGGLYGYTF,TGTGCCAGCAGCTTCGGACAGGGGGGCCTCTATGGCTACACCTTC
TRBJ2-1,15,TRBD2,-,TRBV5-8,CASSFGAGVINEQFF,TGTGCCAGCAGCTTTGGGGCGGGGGTGATCAATGAGCAGTTCTTC
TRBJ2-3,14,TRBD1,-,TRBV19,CASSLGQGVDTQYF,TGTGCCAGTAGTCTGGGGCAGGGGGTGGATACGCAGTATTTT
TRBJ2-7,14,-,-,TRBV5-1,CASSYGRQTYEQYF,TGCGCCAGCAGCTATGGCAGGCAGACCTACGAGCAGTACTTC
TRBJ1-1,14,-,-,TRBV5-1,CASSSGQTSTEAFF,TGCGCCAGCAGCTCAGGACAAACGAGCACTGAAGCTTTCTTT
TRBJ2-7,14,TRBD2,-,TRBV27,CASSLSGSSYEQYF,TGTGCCAGCAGCCTGAGCGGGAGCTCCTACGAGCAGTACTTC
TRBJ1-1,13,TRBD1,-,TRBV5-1,CASSSQGATEAFF,TGCGCCAGCAGCTCACAGGGGGCCACTGAAGCTTTCTTT
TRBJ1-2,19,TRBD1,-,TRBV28,CASSPFRDRGPLGNYGYTF,TGTGCCAGCAGTCCATTTCGGGACAGGGGGCCGCTAGGGAACTATGGCTACACCTTC
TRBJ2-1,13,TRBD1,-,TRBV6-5,CASRTGVHNEQFF,TGTGCCAGCAGGACAGGGGTCCACAATGAGCAGTTCTTC
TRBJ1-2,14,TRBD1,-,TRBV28,CASSPGQGTYGYTF,TGTGCCAGCAGTCCCGGACAGGGAACGTATGGCTACACCTTC
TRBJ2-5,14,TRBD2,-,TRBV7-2,CASSPDAGVETQYF,TGTGCCAGCAGCCCTGACGCGGGGGTTGAGACCCAGTACTTC
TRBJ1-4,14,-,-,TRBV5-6,CASSLTGVNEKLFF,TGTGCCAGCAGCTTGACCGGGGTGAATGAAAAACTGTTTTTT
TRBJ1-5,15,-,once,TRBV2,CASSEDSLSNQPQHF,TGTGCCAGCAGTGAGGACAGTCTGAGCAATCAGCCCCAGCATTTT
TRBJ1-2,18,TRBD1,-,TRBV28,CASRATSSGTGAFYGYTF,TGTGCCAGCAGGGCGACCTCCTCCGGGACAGGGGCCTTCTATGGCTACACCTTC
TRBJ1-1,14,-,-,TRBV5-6,CASRGSLARGEAFF,TGTGCCAGCAGGGGATCCCTTGCGAGGGGGGAAGCTTTCTTT
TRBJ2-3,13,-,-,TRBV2,CASSDSGTDTQYF,TGTGCCAGCAGTGACTCAGGGACTGATACGCAGTATTTT
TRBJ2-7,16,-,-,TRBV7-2,CASSLRGLDSAYEQYF,TGTGCCAGCAGCTTGAGGGGCCTGGACAGTGCCTACGAGCAGTACTTC